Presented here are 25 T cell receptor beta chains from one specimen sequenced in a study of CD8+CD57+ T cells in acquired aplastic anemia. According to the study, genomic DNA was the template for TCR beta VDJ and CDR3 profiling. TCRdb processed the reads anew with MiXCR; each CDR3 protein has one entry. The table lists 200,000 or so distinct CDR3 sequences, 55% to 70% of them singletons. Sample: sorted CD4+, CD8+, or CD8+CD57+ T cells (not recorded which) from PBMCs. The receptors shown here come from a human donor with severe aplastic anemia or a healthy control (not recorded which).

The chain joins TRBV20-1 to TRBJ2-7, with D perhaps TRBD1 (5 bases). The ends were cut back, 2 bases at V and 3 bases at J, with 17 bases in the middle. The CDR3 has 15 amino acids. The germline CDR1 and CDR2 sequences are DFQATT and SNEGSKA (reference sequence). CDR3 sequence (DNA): TGCAGTGCTAGACGCCAGATGACAGCAGGCTACGAGCAGTACTTC. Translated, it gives CSARRQMTAGYEQYF.

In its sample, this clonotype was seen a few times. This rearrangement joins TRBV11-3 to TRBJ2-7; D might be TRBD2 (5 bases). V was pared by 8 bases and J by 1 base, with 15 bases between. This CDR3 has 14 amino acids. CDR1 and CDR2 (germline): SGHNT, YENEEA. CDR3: CASSRDPSSYEQYF. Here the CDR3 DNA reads TGTGCCAGCTCTCGGGATCCGTCGTCCTACGAGCAGTACTTC.

The DNA for the CDR3 is TGTGCCATCACGCAGGGATCAAGTGACTATGGCTACACCTTC. Translation: CAITQGSSDYGYTF. The chain uses TRBV10-3 and TRBJ1-2; possible D gene TRBD1, 5 bases. CDR1 ENHRY and CDR2 SYGVKD come from the germline V gene. This CDR3 has 14 amino acids. Trimming removed 7 bases from V and 3 bases from J, with 15 bases in between.

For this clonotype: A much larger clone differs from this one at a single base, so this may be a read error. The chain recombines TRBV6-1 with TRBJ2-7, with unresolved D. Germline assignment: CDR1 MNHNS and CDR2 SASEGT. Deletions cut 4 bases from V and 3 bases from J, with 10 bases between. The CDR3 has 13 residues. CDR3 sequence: CASSGVRNYEQYF. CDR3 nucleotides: TGTGCCAGCAGTGGTGTACGCAACTACGAGCAGTACTTC.

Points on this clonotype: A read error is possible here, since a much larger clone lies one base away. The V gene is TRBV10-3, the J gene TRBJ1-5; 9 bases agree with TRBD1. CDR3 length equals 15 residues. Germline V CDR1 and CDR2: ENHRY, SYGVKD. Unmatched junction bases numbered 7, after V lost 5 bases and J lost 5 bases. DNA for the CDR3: TGTGCCATCAGTTACTCAGGGGACAGGGATCAGCCCCAGCATTTT. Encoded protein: CAISYSGDRDQPQHF.

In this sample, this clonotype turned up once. The CDR3 coding sequence is TGTGCCAGTCCTTTACATTGGAGTGAAGCTTTCTTT. This sequence encodes CASPLHWSEAFF. The chain combines TRBV19 with TRBJ1-1; D gene ambiguous. This CDR3 has 12 amino acids. Germline V gene data show CDR1 as LNHDA and CDR2 as SQIVND (reference sequence). Trimming took off 8 bases at V and 7 bases at J, with 14 bases between the two ends.

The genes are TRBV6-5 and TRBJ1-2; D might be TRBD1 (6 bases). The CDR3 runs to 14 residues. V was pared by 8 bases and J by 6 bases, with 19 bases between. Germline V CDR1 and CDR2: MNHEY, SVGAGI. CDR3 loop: CASGWRGSGNGYTF. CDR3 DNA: TGTGCCAGCGGGTGGAGGGGGTCGGGAAATGGCTACACCTTC.

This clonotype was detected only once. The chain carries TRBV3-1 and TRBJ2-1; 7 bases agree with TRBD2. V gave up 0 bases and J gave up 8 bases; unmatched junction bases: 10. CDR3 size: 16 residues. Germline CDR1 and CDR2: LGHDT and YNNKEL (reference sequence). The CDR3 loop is CASSQDRPAGYDEQFF. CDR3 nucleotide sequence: TGTGCCAGCAGCCAAGATCGGCCAGCGGGGTATGATGAGCAGTTCTTC.

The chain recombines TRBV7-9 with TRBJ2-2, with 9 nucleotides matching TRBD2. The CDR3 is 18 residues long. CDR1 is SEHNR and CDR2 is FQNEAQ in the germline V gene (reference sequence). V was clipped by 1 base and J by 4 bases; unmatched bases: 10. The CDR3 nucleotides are TGTGCCAGCAGCTTAGTTTTGCGGGGGGGCCGGAGCACCGGGGAGCTGTTTTTT. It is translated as CASSLVLRGGRSTGELFF.

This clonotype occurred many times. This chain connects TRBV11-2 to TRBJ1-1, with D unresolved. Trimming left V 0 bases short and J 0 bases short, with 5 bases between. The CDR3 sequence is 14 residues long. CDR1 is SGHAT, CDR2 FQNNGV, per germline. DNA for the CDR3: TGTGCCAGCAGCTTAGACAGCATGAACACTGAAGCTTTCTTT. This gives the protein CASSLDSMNTEAFF. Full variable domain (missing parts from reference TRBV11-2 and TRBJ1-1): EAGVAQSPRYKIIEKRQSVAFWCNPISGHATLYWYQQILGQGPKLLIQFQNNGVVDDSQLPKDRFSAERLKGVDSTLKIQPAKLEDSAVYLCASSLDSMNTEAFFGQGTRLTVV.

The CDR3 protein is CASSPDSRSYNEQFF. The CDR3 DNA sequence: TGTGCCAGCAGCCCGGACAGCCGCTCCTACAATGAGCAGTTCTTC. The chain recombines TRBV7-9 with TRBJ2-7; perhaps TRBD1 as D (6 bases). The closer fit of TRBJ2-1 to the DNA end suggests the J call may be wrong. This CDR3 contains 15 residues. Per germline, CDR1 SEHNR and CDR2 FQNEAQ (reference sequence).

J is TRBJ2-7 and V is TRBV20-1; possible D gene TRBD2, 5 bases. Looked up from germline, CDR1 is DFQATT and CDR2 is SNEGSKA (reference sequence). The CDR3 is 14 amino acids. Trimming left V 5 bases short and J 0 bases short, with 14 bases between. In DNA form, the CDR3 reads TGCAGTGCTGAAAGCGGCCTGAGCTCCTACGAGCAGTACTTC. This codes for CSAESGLSSYEQYF.

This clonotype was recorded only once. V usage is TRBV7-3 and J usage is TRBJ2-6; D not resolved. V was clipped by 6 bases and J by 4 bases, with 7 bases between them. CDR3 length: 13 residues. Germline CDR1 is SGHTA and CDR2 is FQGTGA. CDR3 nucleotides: TGTGCCAGCAGGACCGCCGGGGCCAACGTCCTGACTTTC. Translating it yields CASRTAGANVLTF.

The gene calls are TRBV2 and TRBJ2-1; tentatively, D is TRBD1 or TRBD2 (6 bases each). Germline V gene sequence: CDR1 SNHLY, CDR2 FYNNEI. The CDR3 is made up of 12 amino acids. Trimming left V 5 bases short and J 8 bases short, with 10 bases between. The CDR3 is CASSRGDYEQFF. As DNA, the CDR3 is TGTGCCAGCAGTAGGGGGGACTATGAGCAGTTCTTC.

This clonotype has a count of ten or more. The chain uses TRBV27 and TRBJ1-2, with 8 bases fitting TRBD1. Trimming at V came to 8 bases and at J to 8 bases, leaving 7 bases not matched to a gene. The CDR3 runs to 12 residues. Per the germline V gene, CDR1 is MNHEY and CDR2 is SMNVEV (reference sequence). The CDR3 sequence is CASYSGGEGYTF. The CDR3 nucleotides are TGTGCCAGCTACTCAGGGGGCGAGGGCTACACCTTC.

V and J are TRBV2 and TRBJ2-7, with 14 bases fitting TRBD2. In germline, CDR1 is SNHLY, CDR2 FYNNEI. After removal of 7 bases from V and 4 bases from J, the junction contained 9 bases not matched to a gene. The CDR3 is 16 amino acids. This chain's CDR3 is CASISGLAGVIYEQYF. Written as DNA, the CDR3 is TGTGCCAGCATTTCGGGACTAGCGGGAGTCATTTACGAGCAGTACTTC.

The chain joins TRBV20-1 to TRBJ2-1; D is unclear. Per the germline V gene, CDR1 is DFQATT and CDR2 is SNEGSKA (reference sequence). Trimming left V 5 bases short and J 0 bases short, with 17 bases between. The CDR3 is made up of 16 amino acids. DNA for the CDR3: TGCAGTGCTCCATCCCTTCTTCCCTACTCCTACAATGAGCAGTTCTTC. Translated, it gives CSAPSLLPYSYNEQFF.

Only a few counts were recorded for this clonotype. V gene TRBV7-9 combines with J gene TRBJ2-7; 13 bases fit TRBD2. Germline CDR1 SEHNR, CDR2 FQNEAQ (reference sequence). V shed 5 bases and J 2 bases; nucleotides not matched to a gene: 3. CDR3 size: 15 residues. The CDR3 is CASSRTSGSTYEQYF. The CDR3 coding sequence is TGTGCCAGCAGCAGGACTAGCGGGAGCACCTACGAGCAGTACTTC.

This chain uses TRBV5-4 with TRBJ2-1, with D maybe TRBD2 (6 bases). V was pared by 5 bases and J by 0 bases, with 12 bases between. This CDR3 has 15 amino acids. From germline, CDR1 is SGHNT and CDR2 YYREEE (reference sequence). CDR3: CASSPGLNSYNEQFF. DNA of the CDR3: TGTGCCAGCAGTCCCGGACTAAACTCCTACAATGAGCAGTTCTTC. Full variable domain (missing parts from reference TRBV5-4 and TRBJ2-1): ETGVTQSPTHLIKTRGQQVTLRCSSQSGHNTVSWYQQALGQGPQFIFQYYREEENGRGNFPPRFSGLQFPNYSSELNVNALELDDSALYLCASSPGLNSYNEQFFGPGTRLTVL.

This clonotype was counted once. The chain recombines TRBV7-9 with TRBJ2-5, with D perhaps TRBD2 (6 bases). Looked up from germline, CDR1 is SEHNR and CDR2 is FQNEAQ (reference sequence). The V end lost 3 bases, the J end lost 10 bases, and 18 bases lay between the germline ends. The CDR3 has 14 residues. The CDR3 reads CASSLEGRPRDQYF. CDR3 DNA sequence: TGTGCCAGCAGCTTGGAGGGCAGGCCCCGGGACCAGTACTTC. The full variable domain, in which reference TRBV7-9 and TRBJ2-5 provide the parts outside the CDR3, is DTGVSQNPRHKITKRGQNVTFRCDPISEHNRLYWYRQTLGQGPEFLTYFQNEAQLEKSRLLSDRFSAERPKGSFSTLEIQRTEQGDSAMYLCASSLEGRPRDQYFGPGTRLLVL.

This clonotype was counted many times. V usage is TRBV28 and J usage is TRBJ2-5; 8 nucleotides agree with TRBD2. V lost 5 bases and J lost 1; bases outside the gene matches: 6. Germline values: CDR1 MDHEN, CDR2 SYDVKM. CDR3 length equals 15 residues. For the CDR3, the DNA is TGTGCCAGCAGTCCGGGGGGGCCCCCCCAAGAGACCCAGTACTTC. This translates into CASSPGGPPQETQYF.

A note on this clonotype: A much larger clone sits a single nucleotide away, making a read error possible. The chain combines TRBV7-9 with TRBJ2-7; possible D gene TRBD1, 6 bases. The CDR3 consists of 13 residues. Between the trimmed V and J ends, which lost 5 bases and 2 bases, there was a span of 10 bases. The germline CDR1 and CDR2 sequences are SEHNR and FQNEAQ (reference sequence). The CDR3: CASSETGTYEQYF. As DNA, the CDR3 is TGTGCCAGCAGCGAGACAGGAACCTACGAGCAGTACTTC.

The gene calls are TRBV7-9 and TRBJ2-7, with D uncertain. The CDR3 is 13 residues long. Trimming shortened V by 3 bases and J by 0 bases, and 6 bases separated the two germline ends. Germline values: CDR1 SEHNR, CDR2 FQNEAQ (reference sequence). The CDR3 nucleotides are TGTGCCAGCAGCTTTCGCATCTCCTACGAGCAGTACTTC. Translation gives CASSFRISYEQYF. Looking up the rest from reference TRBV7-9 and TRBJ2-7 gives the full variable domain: DTGVSQNPRHKITKRGQNVTFRCDPISEHNRLYWYRQTLGQGPEFLTYFQNEAQLEKSRLLSDRFSAERPKGSFSTLEIQRTEQGDSAMYLCASSFRISYEQYFGPGTRLTVT.

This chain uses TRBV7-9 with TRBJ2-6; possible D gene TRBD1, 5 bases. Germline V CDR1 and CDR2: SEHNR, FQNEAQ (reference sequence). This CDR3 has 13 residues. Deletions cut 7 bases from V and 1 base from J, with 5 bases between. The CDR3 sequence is CASTGSGANVLTF. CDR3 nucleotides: TGTGCCAGCACAGGGTCTGGGGCCAACGTCCTGACTTTC.

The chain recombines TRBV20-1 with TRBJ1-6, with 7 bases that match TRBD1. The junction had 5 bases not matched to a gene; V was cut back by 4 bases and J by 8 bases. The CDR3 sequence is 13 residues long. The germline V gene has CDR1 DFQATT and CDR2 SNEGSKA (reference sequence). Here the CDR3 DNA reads TGCAGTGCTATCGACAGGGCAGATTCACCCCTCCACTTT. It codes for CSAIDRADSPLHF.